The present T cell receptor (beta chain) was sequenced within a study of CD8 T cells in ankylosing spondylitis (TCRdb year 2017). About the study as a whole: The study profiled T cell receptor beta repertoires in healthy donors and ankylosing spondylitis patients to find disease-linked TCR variants. Samples of peripheral blood were taken, and for ankylosing spondylitis patients, synovial fluid was collected as well. The full study cohort comprised 20 to 30 ankylosing spondylitis patients and 85 to 120 healthy donors. Paper-wide results and their limitations: Some TCR beta motif variants had previously been reported in synovial fluid and blood of reactive arthritis patients, which suggested common disease-initiation mechanisms. The disease-linked clones showed a CD8+ phenotype and occurred at relatively low frequencies in peripheral blood. A TCR beta motif made up of several highly homologous amino acid variants appeared to be characteristic of blood from ankylosing spondylitis patients. The disease-linked clones were reported to be significantly enriched in matched synovial fluid samples from ankylosing spondylitis patients.

TCRdb names Illumina HiSeq 2500 as the instrument used. TCR beta libraries were prepared by quantitative 5'-RACE with molecular barcodes. Per the authors' processing: A new computational method, built on a probabilistic model of VDJ rearrangement, was used to identify disease-linked TCR variants. In TCRdb, the public reads were trimmed at Q25 with fastp and aligned with MiXCR, with productive beta chains retained. All rows with the same CDR3 protein become a single entry with the most common DNA and genes. Here the V and J calls rest on TCRdb's processing, not on the authors' analysis. The sample table lists some 150,000 distinct CDR3 sequences, around 43% of them with a count of one. The ten largest clones add up to roughly 15% of the sample. From the cysteine up to the phenylalanine, the CDR3 has a length of 15 residues. The kept DNA is CDR3 alone, 45 bases in frame from the first base. V has 4 bases trimmed and J has 1 base trimmed; junction bases matching no gene number 5. Sequences LGHNA (CDR1) and YNFKEQ (CDR2) are obtained from the germline V gene.

With respect to this clonotype: This receptor's antigen is unknown. No much larger clonotype is one base removed from it; base qualities were not supplied.

For each ankylosing spondylitis patient, the synovial fluid sample was matched to a blood sample from that same patient. Sequences were obtained from synovial fluid, either unsorted or a sorted T cell fraction (not recorded which). The sequence came from a male donor with ankylosing spondylitis. The receptor chain draws on TRBV4-2 and TRBJ2-7; TRBD2 lines up with 9 middle nucleotides. The CDR3 sequence is CASSPGLALSYEQYF. The DNA reads as follows: TGTGCCAGCAGCCCGGGACTAGCTCTGTCCTACGAGCAGTACTTC.